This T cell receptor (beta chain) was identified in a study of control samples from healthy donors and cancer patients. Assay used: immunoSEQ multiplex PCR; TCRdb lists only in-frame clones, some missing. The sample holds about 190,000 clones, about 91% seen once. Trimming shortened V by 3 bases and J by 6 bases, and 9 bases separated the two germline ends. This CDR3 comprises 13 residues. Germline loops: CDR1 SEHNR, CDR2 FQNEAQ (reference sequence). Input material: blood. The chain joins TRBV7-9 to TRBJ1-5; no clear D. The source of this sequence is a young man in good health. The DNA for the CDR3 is TGTGCCAGCAGCTTTGGCATGCTTCAGCCCCAGCATTTT. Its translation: CASSFGMLQPQHF.